The 28 T cell receptor beta chains listed next were all sequenced from one sample in a study of blood T cells in healthy people across ages. Combining a sample-barcoded 5' primer with a J-beta primer mix, a second PCR ran for roughly 6 to 11 cycles. Via MiXCR, TCRdb re-called the 5' RACE reads, giving one row per CDR3 protein. The table shows about 730,000 distinct CDR3 sequences, with about 40% occurring only once. Sequencing was performed on blood. These TCRs come from a woman aged 60-75 years in good health.

As for this clonotype: A read error may explain this, as a much larger clone is one base away. The chain carries TRBV12-3 or TRBV12-4 and TRBJ2-1; 13 bases map to TRBD2. This CDR3 region has 15 residues. CDR3 loop: CASSPGLAGEHEEFF. The CDR3 DNA reads as TGTGCCAGCAGCCCCGGACTAGCGGGAGAACATGAGGAGTTCTTC.

This chain uses TRBV6-5 with TRBJ1-1; D may be TRBD1 (5 bases). Germline CDR1 and CDR2: MNHEY and SVGAGI. The CDR3 length is 13 residues. The germline V and J ends were trimmed by 6 bases and 1 base, with 9 bases remaining between them. CDR3 amino acids: CASRRGRNTEAFF. Here the CDR3 DNA reads TGTGCCAGCAGACGGGGCAGGAACACTGAAGCTTTCTTT.

The chain uses TRBV5-1 and TRBJ2-7, with 8 positions matching TRBD2. Germline trimming cut 5 bases from V and 3 bases from J; bases unmatched to any gene: 10. The CDR3 is made up of 15 amino acids. Germline CDR1 is SGHRS and CDR2 is YFSETQ. The DNA of the CDR3 is TGCGCCAGCAGGGGAGGAAGCGGGAGTATCTACGAGCAGTACTTC. Protein product: CASRGGSGSIYEQYF.

CDR3 residues: CSARRLAGNSYNEQFF. In DNA, the CDR3 is TGCAGTGCTAGAAGACTAGCGGGAAATTCGTACAATGAGCAGTTCTTC. The chain carries TRBV20-1 and TRBJ2-1; 11 bases are a match to TRBD2. CDR3 length equals 16 residues. V gave up 2 bases and J gave up 4 bases; unmatched junction bases: 7. Germline-derived CDR1 and CDR2 are DFQATT and SNEGSKA (reference sequence).

The table lists this clonotype with a few counts. The chain combines TRBV14 with TRBJ2-7; TRBD2 is a possible D gene (6 bases). This CDR3 is 14 amino acids long. V dropped 6 bases and J dropped 0 bases, with 12 bases sitting between them. Germline values: CDR1 SGHDN, CDR2 FVKESK. CDR3 protein: CASSFGRPSYEQYF. The DNA for the CDR3 is TGTGCCAGCAGTTTCGGGAGACCCTCCTACGAGCAGTACTTC.

This clonotype was counted only a few times. The J gene is TRBJ2-5, the V gene TRBV20-1, with D perhaps matching TRBD1 (6 bases). Germline V gene lookup returns CDR1 DFQATT and CDR2 SNEGSKA (reference sequence). The V end was cut by 3 bases, the J end by 2 bases, with 13 bases between. The CDR3 sequence is 14 residues long. CDR3 nucleotides: TGCAGTGCTAGTCGTCAGGACAGACAAGAGACCCAGTACTTC. This encodes CSASRQDRQETQYF.

The chain employs TRBV13 and TRBJ1-2, with 9 bases matching TRBD1. This CDR3 is built from 14 residues. After removal of 3 bases from V and 7 bases from J, the junction contained 6 bases not matched to a gene. Germline V gene sequence: CDR1 PRHDT, CDR2 FYEKMQ (reference sequence). The CDR3 nucleotides read TGTGCCAGCAGCTTCACAGGGGGCATCGGTGGCTACACCTTC. Translation: CASSFTGGIGGYTF.

V usage is TRBV7-9 and J usage is TRBJ2-5, with D perhaps TRBD2 (5 bases). Looked up from germline, CDR1 is SEHNR and CDR2 is FQNEAQ (reference sequence). The CDR3 sequence is 15 residues long. Trimming cost V 2 bases and J 4 bases, with 14 bases left between them. In DNA, the CDR3 is TGTGCCAGCAGCTTATCCGGGAACCGGGGAGAGACCCAGTACTTC. Its translation: CASSLSGNRGETQYF.

This chain links TRBV20-1 with TRBJ1-2; D ambiguous. The V gene's germline CDR1 is DFQATT and CDR2 SNEGSKA (reference sequence). The CDR3 covers 14 residues. Trimming shortened V by 0 bases and J by 4 bases, and 12 bases separated the two germline ends. CDR3: CSARDYSTSYGYTF. CDR3 bases: TGCAGTGCTAGAGATTACAGTACCAGCTATGGCTACACCTTC.

V is TRBV3-1 and J is TRBJ1-1, with D unresolved. The CDR3 runs 13 residues. V shed 0 bases and J shed 6 bases, with 8 bases lying between them. Per germline, CDR1 LGHDT and CDR2 YNNKEL (reference sequence). CDR3 nucleotide sequence: TGTGCCAGCAGCCAAGATGCGGGGTCTGAAGCTTTCTTT. It is translated as CASSQDAGSEAFF.

This clonotype came up a few times. This rearrangement joins TRBV2 to TRBJ1-1; possibly TRBD1 for D (6 bases). This CDR3 region has 14 residues. Trimming shortened V by 6 bases and J by 0 bases, and 11 bases separated the two germline ends. The germline V gene encodes CDR1 SNHLY and CDR2 FYNNEI. The DNA of the CDR3 is TGTGCCAGCAGCGCCGGACAGATGAACACTGAAGCTTTCTTT. The encoded protein is CASSAGQMNTEAFF.

The rearrangement uses TRBV20-1 and TRBJ2-2; TRBD1 might be the D (6 bases). The CDR3 covers 16 residues. Germline CDR1 reads DFQATT; CDR2 reads SNEGSKA (reference sequence). Deletions cut 4 bases from V and 5 bases from J, with 20 bases between. Here the CDR3 reads CSAIDTGTSGTGELFF. The CDR3 nucleotides are TGCAGTGCTATAGACACAGGGACCTCGGGGACCGGGGAGCTGTTTTTT.

This clonotype is a singleton in its sample. The chain uses TRBV7-2 and TRBJ2-7; D gene ambiguous. The V gene's germline CDR1 is SGHTA and CDR2 FQGNSA. This CDR3 contains 14 residues. Trimming took 2 bases from V and 0 from J, leaving 8 bases between them. The CDR3 DNA sequence: TGTGCCAGCAGCTTAACACTTAACTCCTACGAGCAGTACTTC. Amino acids: CASSLTLNSYEQYF.

V and J are TRBV7-2 and TRBJ2-7; 8 nucleotides match TRBD1. Germline-derived CDR1 and CDR2 are SGHTA and FQGNSA. The V segment lost 5 bases and the J segment 5 bases; nucleotides outside the gene matches: 11. The CDR3 sequence is 15 residues long. The CDR3 coding sequence is TGTGCCAGCAGCGGGGGAGGACAGGGAAGCCACGAGCAGTACTTC. Translating gives CASSGGGQGSHEQYF. The full variable domain, with the rest looked up from reference TRBV7-2 and TRBJ2-7, is GAGVSQSPSNKVTEKGKDVELRCDPISGHTALYWYRQSLGQGLEFLIYFQGNSAPDKSGLPSDRFSAERTGGSVSTLTIQRTQQEDSAVYLCASSGGGQGSHEQYFGPGTRLTVT.

The V gene is TRBV20-1, the J gene TRBJ2-1, with 11 bases lining up with TRBD1. Losses at the gene ends were 5 bases for V and 3 bases for J; bases not matched to a gene: 3. From germline, CDR1 is DFQATT and CDR2 SNEGSKA (reference sequence). This CDR3 has 14 residues. The CDR3 coding sequence is TGCAGTGCTCCCGGGACAGGGGGCTACAATGAGCAGTTCTTC. It is translated as CSAPGTGGYNEQFF.

The chain recombines TRBV6-2 or TRBV6-3 with TRBJ2-1; 7 bases line up with TRBD1. V lost 7 bases, J lost 13 bases, and 13 bases stayed unmatched. CDR3 size: 13 residues. The germline V gene has CDR1 MNHEY and CDR2 SVGEGT. This CDR3 reads CASKTGVKETQFF. CDR3 sequence (DNA): TGTGCCAGCAAAACAGGGGTAAAAGAGACCCAGTTCTTC.

This clonotype was counted a few times. The chain has TRBV15 and TRBJ2-5; D is uncertain. TRBJ2-7 explains the end of the DNA better; the J call may be wrong. This CDR3 comprises 12 residues. CDR1 and CDR2 from the germline V gene are LNHNV and YYDKDF (reference sequence). The CDR3 loop reads CATSRDIYEQYF. CDR3 in DNA: TGTGCCACCAGCAGAGATATCTACGAGCAGTACTTC.

V usage is TRBV9 and J usage is TRBJ2-6, with TRBD1 matching over 7 bases. V shed 3 bases and J 0 bases; nucleotides not matched to a gene: 18. The CDR3 consists of 21 residues. From germline, CDR1 is SGDLS and CDR2 YYNGEE. The CDR3 protein is CASSAATSTGSWGSGANVLTF. The CDR3 region has the DNA TGTGCCAGCAGCGCAGCTACGTCGACAGGGAGTTGGGGCTCTGGGGCCAACGTCCTGACTTTC.

The sample holds a few counts of this clonotype. This rearrangement joins TRBV28 to TRBJ2-7; 9 bases are shared with TRBD1. Germline V gene lookup returns CDR1 MDHEN and CDR2 SYDVKM. This CDR3 has 14 residues. J gave up 4 bases and V 2 bases, and 3 bases lay outside the gene matches. CDR3 nucleotides: TGTGCCAGCAGTTTAGGGGACAGGGTGTACGAGCAGTACTTC. It encodes CASSLGDRVYEQYF. Filled out from reference TRBV28 and TRBJ2-7, the complete variable domain reads DVKVTQSSRYLVKRTGEKVFLECVQDMDHENMFWYRQDPGLGLRLIYFSYDVKMKEKGDIPEGYSVSREKKERFSLILESASTNQTSMYLCASSLGDRVYEQYFGPGTRLTVT.

The V and J genes are TRBV28 and TRBJ2-3, with 9 bases that match TRBD1. The CDR3 runs to 15 residues. Unmatched junction bases numbered 6, after V lost 5 bases and J lost 3 bases. Germline V gene sequence: CDR1 MDHEN, CDR2 SYDVKM. The chain's CDR3 is CASSTNRGLTDTQYF. As DNA, the CDR3 is TGTGCCAGCAGTACCAACAGGGGGCTGACAGATACGCAGTATTTT. Full variable domain (rest looked up from reference TRBV28 and TRBJ2-3): DVKVTQSSRYLVKRTGEKVFLECVQDMDHENMFWYRQDPGLGLRLIYFSYDVKMKEKGDIPEGYSVSREKKERFSLILESASTNQTSMYLCASSTNRGLTDTQYFGPGTRLTVL.

This clonotype was seen a handful of times. J is TRBJ2-3 and V is TRBV2, with D maybe TRBD1 (5 bases). The CDR3 is 14 amino acids. Germline assignment: CDR1 SNHLY and CDR2 FYNNEI. V lost 7 bases and J 2 bases, leaving 13 bases between the germline ends. The CDR3 nucleotides are TGTGCCAGCACCTTCGGACACCTCACAGATACGCAGTATTTT. This encodes CASTFGHLTDTQYF.

The chain has TRBV2 and TRBJ2-7; D unresolved. This CDR3 has 13 amino acids. V lost 6 bases, J lost 1 base, and 10 bases lay in between. Per germline, CDR1 SNHLY and CDR2 FYNNEI. The CDR3 protein is CASSPTDSYEQYF. CDR3 coding DNA: TGTGCCAGCAGCCCGACGGATTCCTACGAGCAGTACTTC. Supplemented by reference TRBV2 and TRBJ2-7, the full variable domain reads EPEVTQTPSHQVTQMGQEVILRCVPISNHLYFYWYRQILGQKVEFLVSFYNNEISEKSEIFDDQFSVERPDGSNFTLKIRSTKLEDSAMYFCASSPTDSYEQYFGPGTRLTVT.

This clonotype was recorded at least ten times. The gene calls are TRBV7-2 and TRBJ2-7, with 10 nucleotides matching TRBD2. J lost 1 base, V lost 2 bases, and 2 bases had no gene match. The germline V gene has CDR1 SGHTA and CDR2 FQGNSA. This CDR3 has 15 residues. The CDR3 sequence: CASSLWTSGSYEQYF. The DNA for the CDR3 is TGTGCCAGCAGCTTATGGACTAGCGGATCCTACGAGCAGTACTTC.

This clonotype has a handful of counts. V usage is TRBV18 and J usage is TRBJ1-1, with a weak D call TRBD1 (6 bases). The germline V and J ends were trimmed by 2 bases and 0 bases, with 13 bases remaining between them. CDR1 is KGHSH and CDR2 is LQKENI in the germline V gene. The CDR3 has 16 residues. This CDR3 is CASSPMDSRMNTEAFF. The CDR3 DNA reads as TGTGCCAGCTCACCAATGGACAGTAGGATGAACACTGAAGCTTTCTTT.

This clonotype was counted ten times or more. The chain couples TRBV10-3 to TRBJ2-1; 11 positions match TRBD2. This CDR3 spans 14 amino acids. The junction had 0 bases not matched to a gene; V was cut back by 2 bases and J by 6 bases. Germline CDR1 and CDR2: ENHRY and SYGVKD. CDR3 amino acids: CAISEGTSGNEQFF. CDR3 nucleotides: TGTGCCATCAGTGAGGGGACTAGCGGCAATGAGCAGTTCTTC.

The V call is TRBV6-2 or TRBV6-3, the J call TRBJ1-2, with TRBD1 matching over 7 bases. This CDR3 has 15 residues. With V trimmed by 2 bases and J by 3 bases, 6 bases remained unmatched. Germline V gives CDR1 MNHEY, CDR2 SVGEGT. CDR3 DNA: TGTGCCAGCAGTTACCAGACAGGGAATGACTATGGCTACACCTTC. It codes for CASSYQTGNDYGYTF.

On this clonotype itself: One base away lies a much larger clone, so this may be a sequencing read error. This rearrangement joins TRBV2 to TRBJ2-3, with D unclear. The CDR3 length is 13 residues. Germline values: CDR1 SNHLY, CDR2 FYNNEI. The CDR3 coding sequence is TGTGACAGCAGACCTGACAATACAGATACGCAGTATTTT. Encoded protein: CDSRPDNTDTQYF.

This clonotype has more than one count but fewer than ten. The chain employs TRBV20-1 and TRBJ2-1, with 11 bases that match TRBD2. The CDR3 is 24 amino acids. The junction had 29 bases not matched to a gene; V was cut back by 0 bases and J by 4 bases. Germline lookup yields CDR1 DFQATT and CDR2 SNEGSKA (reference sequence). Here the CDR3 DNA reads TGCAGTGCTAGAGATCTAGGCAGGGAGACAAATAGCGGGAGGGCCCTCGGGGATTACAATGAGCAGTTCTTC. Encoded protein: CSARDLGRETNSGRALGDYNEQFF.